A selection of T cell receptor beta chains follows, all from one sample in a study of graft-versus-host responses after intestinal transplantation. Their recognized antigens are unknown. The method was immunoSEQ multiplex PCR; TCRdb's version includes in-frame clones alone and lacks a portion of them. The data show tens of thousands of clones, over 75% seen once. The source was unstimulated CD8+ T cells sorted from spleen or lymph node cells, collected before transplant. Every receptor here comes from a human donor who was the organ donor for an intestinal transplant. The CDR3 runs from the conserved cysteine through the conserved F or W. The D gene is left open where the match is weak. Size values are once, few and many counts, or a class for expanded clones, and some rows have none.

D gene	V gene	J gene	clone size	CDR3 protein	CDR3 DNA
NA	TRBV29-1	TRBJ2-7	NA	CSVEGVHENPYEQYF	TGCAGCGTTGAAGGTGTGCACGAGAACCCCTACGAGCAGTACTTC
TRBD1	TRBV4-2	TRBJ1-4	NA	CASSQVSLSGQARGKLFF	TGTGCCAGCAGCCAAGTCAGCCTATCAGGACAGGCCAGAGGAAAACTGTTTTTT
NA	TRBV11-3	TRBJ2-7	NA	CASRGRRHEQYF	TGTGCCAGCAGGGGGAGGAGACACGAGCAGTACTTC
NA	TRBV6-6	TRBJ1-5	few	CASIMGEQQHF	TGTGCCAGCATAATGGGAGAACAACAGCATTTT
NA	TRBV28	TRBJ1-2	NA	CASSFTANGYTF	TGTGCCAGCAGTTTCACGGCAAATGGCTACACCTTC
NA	TRBV4-2	TRBJ1-3	once	CASSQEGHRDTIYF	TGTGCCAGCAGCCAAGAGGGCCACCGGGACACCATATATTTT
NA	TRBV7-3	TRBJ2-1	NA	CASSQGPSSYNEQFF	TGTGCCAGCAGCCAAGGACCCAGCTCCTACAATGAGCAGTTCTTC
NA	TRBV5-4	TRBJ2-5	NA	CASSGAKEVRQETQYF	TGTGCCAGCAGCGGGGCGAAGGAGGTTCGACAAGAGACCCAGTACTTC
TRBD2	TRBV5-8	TRBJ2-7	NA	CASSLSSSGVYEQYF	TGTGCCAGCAGCTTGTCGTCTAGCGGGGTTTACGAGCAGTACTTC
NA	TRBV30	TRBJ1-1	once	CAWGMVGTEAFF	TGTGCCTGGGGAATGGTCGGGACCGAAGCTTTCTTT
NA	TRBV27	TRBJ1-5	NA	CASSLGANQPQHF	TGTGCCAGCAGTTTAGGGGCCAATCAGCCCCAGCATTTT
NA	TRBV20-1	TRBJ2-1	NA	CSAKAGNEQFF	TGCAGTGCTAAGGCCGGGAATGAGCAGTTCTTC
NA	TRBV7-2	TRBJ1-6	once	CASSFVGYNSPLHF	TGTGCCAGCAGCTTTGTGGGATATAATTCACCCCTCCACTTT
NA	TRBV27	TRBJ1-6	NA	CASSLQFAPGYFARTMNSPLHF	TGTGCCAGCAGTCTCCAGTTCGCTCCCGGGTATTTCGCCCGGACTATGAATTCACCCCTCCACTTT
NA	TRBV5-6	TRBJ1-3	few	CASSWTAISGNTIYF	TGTGCCAGCAGCTGGACAGCAATATCTGGAAACACCATATATTTT
NA	TRBV9	TRBJ1-2	NA	CASSVMGEIVYGYTF	TGTGCCAGCAGCGTCATGGGGGAGATTGTATATGGCTACACCTTC
NA	TRBV10-1	TRBJ2-1	NA	CASSAVLGSNEQFF	TGCGCCAGCAGTGCTGTTTTAGGCTCCAATGAGCAGTTCTTC
NA	TRBV5-4	TRBJ1-1	NA	CASSLALGFRTIMNTEAFF	TGTGCCAGCAGCTTGGCTTTGGGTTTTAGGACAATAATGAACACTGAAGCTTTCTTT
NA	TRBV5-1	TRBJ2-7	NA	CASRYGLSGTYEQYF	TGCGCCAGCAGATACGGACTATCAGGAACCTACGAGCAGTACTTC
NA	TRBV4-1	TRBJ1-2	once	CASSRGEDYGYTF	TGCGCCAGCAGCCGCGGAGAGGATTATGGCTACACCTTC
NA	TRBV5-4	TRBJ2-7	few	CASSTDGQEQYF	TGTGCCAGCAGCACGGACGGCCAGGAGCAGTACTTC
TRBD1	TRBV28	TRBJ1-2	NA	CASSFHRGRKGYTF	TGTGCCAGCAGTTTTCACAGGGGGCGAAAAGGCTACACCTTC
NA	TRBV6-5	TRBJ2-5	NA	CASRAWVAETQYF	TGTGCCAGCAGGGCGTGGGTGGCAGAGACCCAGTACTTC
TRBD1	TRBV5-1	TRBJ2-7	NA	CASSLGTDYEQYF	TGCGCCAGCAGCCTAGGGACAGACTACGAGCAGTACTTC
NA	TRBV19	TRBJ1-5	NA	CASRGSNQPQHF	TGTGCCAGTAGGGGTAGCAATCAGCCCCAGCATTTT
NA	TRBV18	TRBJ2-1	NA	CASAHVQYNEQFF	TGTGCCAGCGCTCACGTGCAGTACAATGAGCAGTTCTTC
NA	TRBV11-2	TRBJ2-7	once	CASSGGWAANSYEQYF	TGTGCCAGCAGCGGAGGTTGGGCGGCTAACTCCTACGAGCAGTACTTC
NA	TRBV28	TRBJ2-7	once	CASSFRFHEQYF	TGTGCCAGCAGTTTTCGGTTCCACGAGCAGTACTTC